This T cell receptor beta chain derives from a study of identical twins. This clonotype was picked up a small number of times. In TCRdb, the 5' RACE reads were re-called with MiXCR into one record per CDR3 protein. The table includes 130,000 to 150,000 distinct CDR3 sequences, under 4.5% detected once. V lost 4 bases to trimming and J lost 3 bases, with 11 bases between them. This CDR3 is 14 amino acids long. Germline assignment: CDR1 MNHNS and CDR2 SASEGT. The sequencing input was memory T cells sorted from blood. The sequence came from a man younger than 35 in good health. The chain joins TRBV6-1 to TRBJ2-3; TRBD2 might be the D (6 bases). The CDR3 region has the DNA TGTGCCAGCAGTGTGAGAGGAGGGACAGATACGCAGTATTTT. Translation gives CASSVRGGTDTQYF.